The present entry profiles one T cell receptor (beta chain) with its context. What it binds is not known. The data belong to a study of a mutant IDH1 vaccine in newly diagnosed glioma. The wider study: Mean patient age was around 40 years; 62.5% were male and about 38% female. The therapy given earlier, which was standard therapy, consisted of radiotherapy, temozolomide, or both, and most of the patients received both. Study conclusions and caveats: Seemingly, top peripheral T cell clonotype changes bore no relation to pseudoprogression. In about 93% of patients, immune responses induced by the vaccine occurred.

The data were produced by immunoSEQ multiplex PCR, yet TCRdb's version contains in-frame clones alone and is incomplete. The repertoire holds around 53,000 clones, around nine tenths seen once, with approximately 2.5% in the top ten. Noted time point: week 11, during vaccination. The vaccine gave 300 ug of a 20-mer mutant IDH1 peptide subcutaneously per dose. With 0 bases removed from V and 2 bases from J, the gap between germline ends came to 14 bases. CDR1 and CDR2 from the germline V gene are MNHNS and SASEGT. This CDR3 comprises 17 residues. Source: PBMCs, taken from a glioma patient whose treatment included an IDH1 peptide vaccine. The gene calls are TRBV6-1 and TRBJ1-3; D is unresolved. This sequence originates from a man between 45 and 60 years old with glioma. CDR3 region: CASSEALQVLTGNTIYF. The CDR3 nucleotides read TGTGCCAGCAGTGAAGCGCTTCAGGTTCTGACTGGAAACACCATATATTTT.